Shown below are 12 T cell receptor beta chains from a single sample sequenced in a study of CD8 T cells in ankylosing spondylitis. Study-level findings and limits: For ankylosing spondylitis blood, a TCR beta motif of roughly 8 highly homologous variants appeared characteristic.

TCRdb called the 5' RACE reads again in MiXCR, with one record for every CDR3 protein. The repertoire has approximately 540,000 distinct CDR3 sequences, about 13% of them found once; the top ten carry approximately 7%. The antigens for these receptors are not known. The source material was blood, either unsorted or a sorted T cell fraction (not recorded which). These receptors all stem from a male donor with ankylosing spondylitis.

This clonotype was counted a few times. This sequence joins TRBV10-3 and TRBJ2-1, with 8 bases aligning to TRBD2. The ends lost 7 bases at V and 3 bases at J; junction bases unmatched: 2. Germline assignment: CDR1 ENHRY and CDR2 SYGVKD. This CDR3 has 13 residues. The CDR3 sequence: CAIMSGSYNEQFF. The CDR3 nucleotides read TGTGCCATCATGAGCGGGAGCTACAATGAGCAGTTCTTC.

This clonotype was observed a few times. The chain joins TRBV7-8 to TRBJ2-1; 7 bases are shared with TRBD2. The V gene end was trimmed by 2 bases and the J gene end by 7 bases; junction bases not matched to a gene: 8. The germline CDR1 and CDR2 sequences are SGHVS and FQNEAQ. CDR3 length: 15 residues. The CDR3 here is CASSLWPSGSNEQFF. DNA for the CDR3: TGTGCCAGCAGCTTATGGCCTAGCGGAAGTAATGAGCAGTTCTTC.

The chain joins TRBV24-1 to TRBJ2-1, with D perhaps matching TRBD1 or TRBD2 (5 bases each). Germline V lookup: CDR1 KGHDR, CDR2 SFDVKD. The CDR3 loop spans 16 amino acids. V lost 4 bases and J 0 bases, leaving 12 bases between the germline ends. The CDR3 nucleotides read TGTGCCACCAGTGACCCCGGGACGGGCTCCTACAATGAGCAGTTCTTC. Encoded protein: CATSDPGTGSYNEQFF.

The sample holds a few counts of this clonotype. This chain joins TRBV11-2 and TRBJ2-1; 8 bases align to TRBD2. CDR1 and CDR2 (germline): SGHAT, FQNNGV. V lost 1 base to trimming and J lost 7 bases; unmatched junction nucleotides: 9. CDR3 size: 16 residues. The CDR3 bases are TGTGCCAGCAGCTTAGTTGACGGGAGGGCCTCGAATGAGCAGTTCTTC. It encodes CASSLVDGRASNEQFF.

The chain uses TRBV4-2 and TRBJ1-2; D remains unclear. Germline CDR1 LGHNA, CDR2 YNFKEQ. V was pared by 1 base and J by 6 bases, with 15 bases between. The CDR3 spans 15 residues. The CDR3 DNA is TGTGCCAGCAGCCAAGGGACGGGAGGTCAGGATGGCTACACCTTC. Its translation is CASSQGTGGQDGYTF.

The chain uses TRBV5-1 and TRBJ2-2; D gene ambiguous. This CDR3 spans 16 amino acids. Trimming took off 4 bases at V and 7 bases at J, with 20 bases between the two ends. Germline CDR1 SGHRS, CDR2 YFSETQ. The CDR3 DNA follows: TGCGCCAGCAGCCCCCAAGTCATGGGTGGCGGCGGGGAGCTGTTTTTT. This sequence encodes CASSPQVMGGGGELFF.

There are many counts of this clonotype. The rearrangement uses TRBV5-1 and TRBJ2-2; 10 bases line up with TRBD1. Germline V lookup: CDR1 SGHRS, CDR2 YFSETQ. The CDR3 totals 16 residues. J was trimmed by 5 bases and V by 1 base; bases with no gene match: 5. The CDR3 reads CASSLFGTGETGELFF. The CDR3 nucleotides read TGCGCCAGCAGCTTGTTTGGGACAGGGGAGACCGGGGAGCTGTTTTTT. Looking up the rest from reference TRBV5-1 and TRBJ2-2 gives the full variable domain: KAGVTQTPRYLIKTRGQQVTLSCSPISGHRSVSWYQQTPGQGLQFLFEYFSETQRNKGNFPGRFSGRQFSNSRSEMNVSTLELGDSALYLCASSLFGTGETGELFFGEGSRLTVL.

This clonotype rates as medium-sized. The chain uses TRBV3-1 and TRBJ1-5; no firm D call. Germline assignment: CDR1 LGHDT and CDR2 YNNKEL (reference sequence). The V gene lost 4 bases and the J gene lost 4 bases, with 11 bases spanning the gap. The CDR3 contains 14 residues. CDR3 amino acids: CASSPQLGNQPQHF. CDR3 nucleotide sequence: TGTGCCAGCAGCCCCCAACTGGGGAATCAGCCCCAGCATTTT. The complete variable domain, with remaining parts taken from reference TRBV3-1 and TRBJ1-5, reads DTAVSQTPKYLVTQMGNDKSIKCEQNLGHDTMYWYKQDSKKFLKIMFSYNNKELIINETVPNRFSPKSPDKAHLNLHINSLELGDSAVYFCASSPQLGNQPQHFGDGTRLSIL.

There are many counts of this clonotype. CDR3 coding DNA: TGTGCCACCAGTGATCCCAGCGGGCGAAACAATGAGCAGTTCTTC. Translating gives CATSDPSGRNNEQFF. This chain links TRBV24-1 with TRBJ2-1; D might be TRBD2 (6 bases). Trimming cost V 3 bases and J 5 bases, with 13 bases left between them. The CDR3 spans 15 residues. CDR1 KGHDR and CDR2 SFDVKD come from the germline V gene.

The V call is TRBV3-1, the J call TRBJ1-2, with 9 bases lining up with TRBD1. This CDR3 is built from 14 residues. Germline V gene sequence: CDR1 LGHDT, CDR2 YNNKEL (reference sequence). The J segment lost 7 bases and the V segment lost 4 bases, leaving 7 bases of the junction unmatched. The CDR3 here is CASSRKGTGSGYTF. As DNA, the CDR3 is TGTGCCAGCAGCCGAAAAGGGACAGGGAGTGGCTACACCTTC.

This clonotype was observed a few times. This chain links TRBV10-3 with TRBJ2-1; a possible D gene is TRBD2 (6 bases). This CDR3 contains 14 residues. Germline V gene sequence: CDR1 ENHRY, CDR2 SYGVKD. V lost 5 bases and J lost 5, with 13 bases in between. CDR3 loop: CAISYRESNNEQFF. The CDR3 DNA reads TGTGCCATCAGTTACCGGGAGAGCAACAATGAGCAGTTCTTC.

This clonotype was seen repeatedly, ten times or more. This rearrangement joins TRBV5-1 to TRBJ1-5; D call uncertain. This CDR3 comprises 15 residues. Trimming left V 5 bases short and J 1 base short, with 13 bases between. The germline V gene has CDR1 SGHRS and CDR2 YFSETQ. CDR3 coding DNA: TGCGCCAGCAGTCCTTCCAGTTCCAGCAATCAGCCCCAGCATTTT. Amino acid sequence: CASSPSSSSNQPQHF.